This section outlines one TCR beta chain sequence together with its context. This clone was seen only a few times. Its antigen has not been determined. Base qualities are not provided; no much larger clone lies one nucleotide away. The record originates from a study of metastatic and nonmetastatic thyroid tumors (dated by TCRdb to the early 2020s). General notes on the study: Repertoires from peripheral blood and from tumor or nodule tissue samples of malignant and benign thyroid patients were compared. General findings and caveats noted by the study authors: In both blood and tumor samples, malignant tumors were reported to have significantly higher TCR beta diversity than benign nodules.

Measured from the cysteine to the phenylalanine, the CDR3 is 14 residues long. The only DNA kept is the CDR3, 42 bases in frame from the first base. The V end gives up 6 bases and the J end 4 bases, leaving 3 bases in the junction not matched to a gene. CDR1 and CDR2 were assigned from the germline V gene as SNHLY and FYNNEI. Libraries came from PCR. Sequencing took place on an Illumina HiSeq 4000. High-throughput sequencing was used to profile the CDR3 region of the TCR beta-chain in every patient. Regarding the original processing steps: The researchers built a classifier to tell apart papillary thyroid cancer patients with distant metastasis, based on CDR3 differences among clinicopathological groups. Repertoire diversity was assessed with the Shannon index, and tumor-blood repertoire similarity with the Morisita-Horn index. TCRdb reran the public reads through fastp at Q25 and MiXCR, keeping productive beta chains. The V and J calls and clone size come from TCRdb's table, not from the authors' own analysis. The sample has tens of thousands of clones on record, roughly a fifth of them singletons. Around a fifth of the sample is taken by the ten largest.

None of the patients had been given any treatment before thyroid surgery. Using T-cell receptor beta sequencing, the study looked back at clinical samples from patients collected from about 2011 to 2019. Sequenced sample: blood. The clonotype was recovered from a female donor with papillary thyroid cancer or a benign thyroid nodule (not recorded which). Some clones in this sample may be carry-over from other donors' samples. The chain is made from TRBV2 and TRBJ2-1, with 10 bases aligning to TRBD2. The CDR3 in this case is CASSGLAVYNEQFF. The nucleotide sequence is given as TGTGCCAGCAGCGGACTAGCGGTATACAATGAGCAGTTCTTC. This CDR3, with the reference TRBV2 and TRBJ2-1 proteins standing in past its ends, gives the full variable domain EPEVTQTPSHQVTQMGQEVILRCVPISNHLYFYWYRQILGQKVEFLVSFYNNEISEKSEIFDDQFSVERPDGSNFTLKIRSTKLEDSAMYFCASSGLAVYNEQFFGPGTRLTVL.